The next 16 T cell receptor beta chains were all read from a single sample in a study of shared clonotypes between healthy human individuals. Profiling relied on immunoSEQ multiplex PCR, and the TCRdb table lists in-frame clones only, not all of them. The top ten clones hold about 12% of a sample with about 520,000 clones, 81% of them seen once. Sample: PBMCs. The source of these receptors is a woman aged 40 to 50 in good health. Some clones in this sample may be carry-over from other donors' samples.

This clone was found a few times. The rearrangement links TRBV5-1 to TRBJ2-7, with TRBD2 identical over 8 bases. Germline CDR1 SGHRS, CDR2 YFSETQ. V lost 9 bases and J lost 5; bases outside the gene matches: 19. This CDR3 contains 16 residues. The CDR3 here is CATNRPGLELVHEQYF. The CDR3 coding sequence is TGCGCCACCAACCGTCCGGGACTAGAGCTTGTCCACGAGCAGTACTTC.

CDR3 loop: CASSVQANQPQHF. The CDR3 nucleotides read TGTGCCAGCAGTGTACAGGCCAATCAGCCCCAGCATTTT. V gene TRBV2 combines with J gene TRBJ1-5, with D possibly TRBD1 on 5 matching bases. Trimming stripped 4 bases from V and 3 bases from J, with 7 bases between. This CDR3 comprises 13 residues. Germline V gives CDR1 SNHLY, CDR2 FYNNEI.

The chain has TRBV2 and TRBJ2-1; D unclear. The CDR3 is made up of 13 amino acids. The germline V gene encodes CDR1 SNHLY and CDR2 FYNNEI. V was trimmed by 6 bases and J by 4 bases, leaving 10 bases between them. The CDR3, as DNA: TGTGCCAGCAGCGCCCTAGGTTACAATGAGCAGTTCTTC. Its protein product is CASSALGYNEQFF.

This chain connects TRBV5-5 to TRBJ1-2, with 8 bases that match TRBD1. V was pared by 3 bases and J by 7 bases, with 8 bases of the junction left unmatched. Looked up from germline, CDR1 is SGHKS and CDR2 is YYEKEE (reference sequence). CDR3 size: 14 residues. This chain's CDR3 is CASSYQGAPGGYTF. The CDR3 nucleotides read TGTGCCAGCAGCTACCAGGGGGCGCCGGGTGGCTACACCTTC.

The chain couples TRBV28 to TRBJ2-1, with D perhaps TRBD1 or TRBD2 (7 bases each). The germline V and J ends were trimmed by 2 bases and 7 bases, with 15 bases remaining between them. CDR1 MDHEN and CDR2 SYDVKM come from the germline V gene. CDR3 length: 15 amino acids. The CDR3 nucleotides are TGTGCCAGCAGTTTAAGGTGGCAGGGGGGGAATGAGCAGTTCTTC. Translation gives CASSLRWQGGNEQFF.

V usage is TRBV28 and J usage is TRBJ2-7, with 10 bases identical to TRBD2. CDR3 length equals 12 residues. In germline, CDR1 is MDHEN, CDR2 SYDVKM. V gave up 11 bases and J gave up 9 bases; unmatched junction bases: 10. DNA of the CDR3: TGTGCCGGCGGGAGCGGGGGGGAGCTGCAGTACTTC. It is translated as CAGGSGGELQYF. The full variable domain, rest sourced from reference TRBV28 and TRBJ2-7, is DVKVTQSSRYLVKRTGEKVFLECVQDMDHENMFWYRQDPGLGLRLIYFSYDVKMKEKGDIPEGYSVSREKKERFSLILESASTNQTSMYLCAGGSGGELQYFGPGTRLTVT.

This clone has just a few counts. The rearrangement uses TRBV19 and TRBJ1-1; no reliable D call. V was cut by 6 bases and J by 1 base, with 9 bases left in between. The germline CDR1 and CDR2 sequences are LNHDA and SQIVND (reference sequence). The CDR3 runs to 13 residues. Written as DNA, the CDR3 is TGTGCCAGTAGGGGGAACGAGAACACTGAAGCTTTCTTT. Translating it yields CASRGNENTEAFF.

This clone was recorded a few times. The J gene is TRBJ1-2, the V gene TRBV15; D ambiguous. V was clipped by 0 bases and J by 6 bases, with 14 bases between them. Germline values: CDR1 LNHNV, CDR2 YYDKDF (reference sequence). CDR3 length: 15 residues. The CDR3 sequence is CATSRDQRVSDGYTF. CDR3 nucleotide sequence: TGTGCCACCAGCAGAGATCAGCGGGTATCAGATGGCTACACCTTC.

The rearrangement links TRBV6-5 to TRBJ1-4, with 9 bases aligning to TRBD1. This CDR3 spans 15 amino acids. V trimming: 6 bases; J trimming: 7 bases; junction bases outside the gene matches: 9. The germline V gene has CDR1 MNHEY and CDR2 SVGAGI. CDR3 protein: CASRRTGEMTEKLFF. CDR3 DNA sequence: TGTGCCAGCAGAAGGACAGGGGAGATGACTGAAAAACTGTTTTTT.

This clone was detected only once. The CDR3 DNA reads as TGTGCCAGCGATCCCCAGGTCCCGAACTACGAGCAGTACTTC. Its translation: CASDPQVPNYEQYF. V is TRBV2 and J is TRBJ2-7; D is uncertain. The germline CDR1 and CDR2 sequences are SNHLY and FYNNEI. Trimming removed 8 bases from V and 3 bases from J, with 17 bases in between. CDR3 length equals 14 residues.

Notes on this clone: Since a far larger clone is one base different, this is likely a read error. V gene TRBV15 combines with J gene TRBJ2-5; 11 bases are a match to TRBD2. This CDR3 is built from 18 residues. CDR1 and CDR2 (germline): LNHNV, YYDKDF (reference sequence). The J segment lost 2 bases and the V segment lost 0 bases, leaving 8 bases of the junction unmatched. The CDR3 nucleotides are TGTGCCACCAGCAGAGACGTACTAGCGGGAGTGGGGCAAGAGACCCAGTACTTC. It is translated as CATSRDVLAGVGQETQYF.

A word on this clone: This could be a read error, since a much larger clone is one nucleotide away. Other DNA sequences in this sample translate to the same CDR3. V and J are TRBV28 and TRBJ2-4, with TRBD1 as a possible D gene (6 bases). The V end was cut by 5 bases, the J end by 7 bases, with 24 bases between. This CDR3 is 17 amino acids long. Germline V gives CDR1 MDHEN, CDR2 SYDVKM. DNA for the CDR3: TGTGCCAGCAGTCCCCGTACAGGGCAAGGAGGCAAGAACATTCAGTACTTC. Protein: CASSPRTGQGGKNIQYF. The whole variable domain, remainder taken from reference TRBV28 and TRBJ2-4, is DVKVTQSSRYLVKRTGEKVFLECVQDMDHENMFWYRQDPGLGLRLIYFSYDVKMKEKGDIPEGYSVSREKKERFSLILESASTNQTSMYLCASSPRTGQGGKNIQYFGAGTRLSVL.

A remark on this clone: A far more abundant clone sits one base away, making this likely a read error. The CDR3 nucleotides read TGTGCCAGCAGCTTTTCGGGCCTAAGCTACAAGCAGTACTTC. Its translation is CASSFSGLSYKQYF. V gene TRBV7-8 combines with J gene TRBJ2-7; D call uncertain. CDR3 length: 14 residues. The germline V gene has CDR1 SGHVS and CDR2 FQNEAQ.

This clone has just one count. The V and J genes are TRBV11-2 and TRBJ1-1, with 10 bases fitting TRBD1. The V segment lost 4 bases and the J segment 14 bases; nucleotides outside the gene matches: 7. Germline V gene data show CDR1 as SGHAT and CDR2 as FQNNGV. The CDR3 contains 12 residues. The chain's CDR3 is CASSWAGQGLFF. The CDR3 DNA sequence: TGTGCCAGCAGCTGGGCGGGACAGGGGTTGTTCTTT.

The CDR3 region has the DNA TGTGCCAGCAGCTTTGGGGACAGGGTGAGAGCTTTCTTT. Its translation is CASSFGDRVRAFF. The gene calls are TRBV7-2 and TRBJ1-1; the match to TRBD1 covers 9 bases. V shed 3 bases, J shed 10 bases, and the junction held 6 bases outside the gene matches. This CDR3 has 13 amino acids. The germline gives CDR1 SGHTA, CDR2 FQGNSA.

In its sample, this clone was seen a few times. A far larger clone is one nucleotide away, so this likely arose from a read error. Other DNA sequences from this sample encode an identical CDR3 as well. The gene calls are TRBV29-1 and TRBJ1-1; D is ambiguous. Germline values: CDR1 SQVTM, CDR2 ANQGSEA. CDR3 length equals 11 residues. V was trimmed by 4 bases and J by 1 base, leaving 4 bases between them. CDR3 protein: CSVAWNTEAFF. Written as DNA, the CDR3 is TGCAGCGTTGCATGGAACACTGAAGCTTTCTTT.